The 17 T cell receptor beta chains given below trace back to one sample, sequenced in a study of T-cell reconstitution after alpha-beta-depleted transplantation in children. Unique molecular identifiers were used in preparing the TCRbeta library. TCRdb re-called the PCR reads through MiXCR, storing one row per CDR3 protein. Among roughly 50,000 distinct CDR3 sequences listed, approximately 43% were seen once. The sample in question was PBMCs, mostly from graft donor cells, obtained 360 days after TCRalphabeta/CD19-depleted stem cell transplant. The source of these receptors is a male patient aged 10-17 years who had a stem cell transplant for acute lymphoblastic leukemia, so the T cells may come from the graft donor.

The rearrangement links TRBV27 to TRBJ1-5, with TRBD1 as a possible D gene (6 bases). The CDR3 consists of 13 residues. The germline V and J ends were trimmed by 5 bases and 4 bases, with 9 bases remaining between them. Germline assignment: CDR1 MNHEY and CDR2 SMNVEV (reference sequence). This chain's CDR3 is CASSRGWNQPQHF. For the CDR3, the DNA is TGTGCCAGCAGTAGGGGGTGGAATCAGCCCCAGCATTTT.

J is TRBJ1-6 and V is TRBV11-1, with a possible D match to TRBD1 (6 bases). CDR3 size: 18 residues. Trimming shortened V by 5 bases and J by 9 bases, and 26 bases separated the two germline ends. CDR1 is SGHAT, CDR2 FQDESV, per germline (reference sequence). The DNA of the CDR3 is TGTGCCAGCAGCAAAACCTCGGGACATAAGAAGAGTGGTTCACCCCTCCACTTT. This gives the protein CASSKTSGHKKSGSPLHF. The full variable domain, completed using reference TRBV11-1 and TRBJ1-6, is EAEVAQSPRYKITEKSQAVAFWCDPISGHATLYWYRQILGQGPELLVQFQDESVVDDSQLPKDRFSAERLKGVDSTLKIQPAELGDSAMYLCASSKTSGHKKSGSPLHFGNGTRLTVT.

The chain is built from TRBV2 and TRBJ1-2; 7 nucleotides match TRBD1. With 5 bases clipped from V and 3 bases from J, the junction kept 9 bases outside the gene matches. CDR3 length: 15 amino acids. Germline assignment: CDR1 SNHLY and CDR2 FYNNEI. The CDR3 DNA reads TGTGCCAGCAGTCCGGGGGGACAGAGAGACTATGGCTACACCTTC. It encodes CASSPGGQRDYGYTF.

The J gene is TRBJ1-2, the V gene TRBV5-8; D remains unclear. V was shortened by 3 bases and J by 1 base, with 10 bases between the two germline ends. This CDR3 is 14 amino acids long. Per germline, CDR1 SGHTS and CDR2 YDEGEE. In DNA, the CDR3 is TGTGCCAGCAGCTATGGACTTCTTAACTATGGCTACACCTTC. Residues: CASSYGLLNYGYTF. Complete variable domain (other parts from reference TRBV5-8 and TRBJ1-2): EAGVTQSPTHLIKTRGQQATLRCSPISGHTSVYWYQQALGLGLQFLLWYDEGEERNRGNFPPRFSGRQFPNYSSELNVNALELEDSALYLCASSYGLLNYGYTFGSGTRLTVV.

The chain is built from TRBV5-1 and TRBJ2-7; unclear D gene. The CDR3 length is 15 residues. V was shortened by 1 base and J by 1 base, with 12 bases between the two germline ends. Per the germline V gene, CDR1 is SGHRS and CDR2 is YFSETQ. The CDR3 spells CASSLIPGKSYEQYF. The CDR3 DNA reads as TGCGCCAGCAGCTTGATCCCAGGAAAGTCCTACGAGCAGTACTTC.

This clonotype was counted a few times. This chain connects TRBV4-3 to TRBJ2-2, with D tentatively TRBD2 (7 bases). The CDR3 has 17 amino acids. V was cut by 0 bases and J by 3 bases, with 14 bases left in between. Germline assignment: CDR1 LGHNA and CDR2 YSLEER. CDR3 amino acids: CASSQDYGGADTGELFF. CDR3 DNA: TGCGCCAGCAGCCAAGATTATGGGGGGGCCGACACCGGGGAGCTGTTTTTT.

The chain has TRBV12-3 or TRBV12-4 and TRBJ2-1; tentatively, D is TRBD2 (6 bases). CDR3 length: 16 amino acids. V was pared by 11 bases and J by 6 bases, with 26 bases between. As DNA, the CDR3 is TGTGCCCTGGGGAAGGGACTGGCGGGCACAGGCAATGAGCAGTTCTTC. Translating it yields CALGKGLAGTGNEQFF.

The chain joins TRBV9 to TRBJ2-1; D is tentatively TRBD1 or TRBD2 (5 bases each). CDR1 is SGDLS, CDR2 YYNGEE, per germline. V dropped 4 bases and J dropped 0 bases, with 11 bases sitting between them. The CDR3 loop spans 15 amino acids. CDR3 residues: CASSPRGFSYNEQFF. As DNA, the CDR3 is TGTGCCAGCAGCCCGAGGGGATTCTCCTACAATGAGCAGTTCTTC.

The chain joins TRBV5-1 to TRBJ1-4; a possible D gene is TRBD1 (5 bases). The CDR3 contains 15 residues. Trimming shortened V by 5 bases and J by 8 bases, and 19 bases separated the two germline ends. Germline assignment: CDR1 SGHRS and CDR2 YFSETQ. The CDR3 protein is CASRPAGQGREKLFF. The DNA for the CDR3 is TGCGCCAGCAGACCGGCAGGGCAGGGTCGAGAAAAACTGTTTTTT.

This clonotype has just a few counts. V gene TRBV28 combines with J gene TRBJ2-1, with 9 bases lining up with TRBD2. The CDR3 is made up of 16 amino acids. The junction had 15 bases not matched to a gene; V was cut back by 6 bases and J by 9 bases. Germline V gene sequence: CDR1 MDHEN, CDR2 SYDVKM. The CDR3 DNA sequence: TGTGCCAGCAGGCAGGTGTTTGCGGGAGGGCCAGGTGAGCAGTTCTTC. The encoded protein is CASRQVFAGGPGEQFF.

The chain recombines TRBV29-1 with TRBJ2-2, with TRBD2 matching 7 bases. The CDR3 is 14 residues long. Germline-derived CDR1 and CDR2 are SQVTM and ANQGSEA. J was trimmed by 0 bases and V by 7 bases; bases with no gene match: 5. Written as DNA, the CDR3 is TGCAGCGCGGTTGGACTAGCGAACACCGGGGAGCTGTTTTTT. It codes for CSAVGLANTGELFF.

The chain carries TRBV28 and TRBJ2-7; possibly TRBD1 or TRBD2 for D (5 bases each). The CDR3 contains 13 residues. The V and J ends lost 6 bases and 2 bases respectively, with 11 bases between them. Germline V gene lookup returns CDR1 MDHEN and CDR2 SYDVKM. CDR3 residues: CASSGDVAYEQYF. CDR3 coding DNA: TGTGCCAGCAGCGGGGACGTCGCCTACGAGCAGTACTTC.

V and J are TRBV20-1 and TRBJ2-7; 10 nucleotides line up with TRBD2. CDR1 and CDR2 (germline): DFQATT, SNEGSKA (reference sequence). CDR3 length equals 14 residues. The J segment lost 2 bases and the V segment lost 0 bases, leaving 1 base of the junction unmatched. CDR3 region: CSARDSGRPYEQYF. As DNA, the CDR3 is TGCAGTGCTAGAGATAGCGGGAGGCCCTACGAGCAGTACTTC.

V usage is TRBV15 and J usage is TRBJ2-1; 7 bases match TRBD1. This CDR3 has 14 residues. From germline, CDR1 is LNHNV and CDR2 YYDKDF (reference sequence). Trimming at V came to 6 bases and at J to 4 bases, leaving 6 bases not matched to a gene. CDR3 region: CATSPRTGYNEQFF. Written as DNA, the CDR3 is TGTGCCACCAGTCCTAGGACAGGATACAATGAGCAGTTCTTC. Supplemented by reference TRBV15 and TRBJ2-1, the full variable domain reads DAMVIQNPRYQVTQFGKPVTLSCSQTLNHNVMYWYQQKSSQAPKLLFHYYDKDFNNEADTPDNFQSRRPNTSFCFLDIRSPGLGDTAMYLCATSPRTGYNEQFFGPGTRLTVL.

This clonotype was counted between two and nine times. This chain uses TRBV7-9 with TRBJ1-5, with unresolved D. This CDR3 comprises 14 residues. The germline V and J ends were trimmed by 5 bases and 3 bases, with 11 bases remaining between them. The V gene's germline CDR1 is SEHNR and CDR2 FQNEAQ (reference sequence). The CDR3 DNA follows: TGTGCCAGCAGCCCTGGAGTCCTCAATCAGCCCCAGCATTTT. This gives the protein CASSPGVLNQPQHF.

This chain uses TRBV9 with TRBJ1-3, with D perhaps matching TRBD1 (6 bases). Per germline, CDR1 SGDLS and CDR2 YYNGEE. V lost 2 bases and J lost 0, with 9 bases in between. The CDR3 extends over 15 amino acids. CDR3 loop: CASSVTGNSGNTIYF. The CDR3 bases are TGTGCCAGCAGCGTCACAGGGAACTCTGGAAACACCATATATTTT.

The gene calls are TRBV9 and TRBJ2-1, with TRBD2 matching over 8 bases. There are 15 residues in the CDR3. Germline CDR1 reads SGDLS; CDR2 reads YYNGEE. After removal of 5 bases from V and 12 bases from J, the junction contained 16 bases not matched to a gene. The CDR3 DNA sequence: TGTGCCAGCAGTCCGGGACTAGAGGGTGCATGGGGGCAGTTCTTC. Protein sequence: CASSPGLEGAWGQFF.